Listed below are T cell receptor beta chains from one sample, sequenced in a study of Graves' ophthalmopathy and Graves' hyperthyroidism. TCRdb ran MiXCR on the multiplex PCR reads and lists one entry per CDR3 protein. The table lists 500,000 to 800,000 distinct CDR3 sequences, just over 40% of them singletons, with 2.5% to 3.5% in the top ten. The sequenced sample was peripheral blood. The receptors originated from an adult man with Graves' ophthalmopathy. CDR3s include the opening cysteine and the closing phenylalanine or tryptophan. The order of the fields is CDR3 DNA, CDR3 protein, V gene, J gene, D gene, clone size. The D gene is left open where the match is weak. Where a row states a size, it is once, few, many or the class of an expanded clone; other rows omit it.

TGTGCCAGCAGTGTTAGCGGGAGAGACACCGGGGAGCTGTTTTTT,CASSVSGRDTGELFF,TRBV2,TRBJ2-2,TRBD2,many
TGTGCCAGCAGTGAATCAACAGCGAACACTGAAGCTTTCTTT,CASSESTANTEAFF,TRBV25-1,TRBJ1-1,NA,many
TGTGCCAGCAGCCCCCTTAGGGCCGCAACTAATGAAAAACTGTTTTTT,CASSPLRAATNEKLFF,TRBV11-2,TRBJ1-4,NA,few
TGCGCCAGCAGCCAGGAGACAATGAACACTGAAGCTTTCTTT,CASSQETMNTEAFF,TRBV4-3,TRBJ1-1,NA,NA
TGTGCCAGCACCCCTCGGGCAGGGAGGAGCTCCTACGAGCAGTACTTC,CASTPRAGRSSYEQYF,TRBV10-3,TRBJ2-7,NA,NA
TGTGCCAGCAGCTCCCGGGGACCTCGATCGTCTGAAAAACTGTTTTTT,CASSSRGPRSSEKLFF,TRBV7-2,TRBJ1-4,NA,many
TGTGCCTGGAACTCAGTGAGCTCCTACGAGCAGTACTTC,CAWNSVSSYEQYF,TRBV30,TRBJ2-7,NA,NA
TGCGCCAGCAACATTCTGTCTTATGGCTACACCTTC,CASNILSYGYTF,TRBV5-1,TRBJ1-2,NA,many
TGCGCCAGCAGCCAATGGGACAATTTGGAGGCCCAGTACTTC,CASSQWDNLEAQYF,TRBV4-1,TRBJ2-5,NA,many
TGCAGCGTAGACTTAGCGGGGAAACCTGAAGCTTTCTTT,CSVDLAGKPEAFF,TRBV29-1,TRBJ1-1,NA,NA
TGTGCCAGCACCGACAGGCCGTACTCTGGGGCCAACGTCCTGACTTTC,CASTDRPYSGANVLTF,TRBV10-3,TRBJ2-6,NA,NA
TGCGCCAGCAGCCAATCGCAGGGTATTGGGGCTGAAGCTTTCTTT,CASSQSQGIGAEAFF,TRBV4-3,TRBJ1-1,NA,few
TGTGCCAGTAGTGCCGGGACAAGCTCCTACGGGCAGTACTTC,CASSAGTSSYGQYF,TRBV19,TRBJ2-7,NA,NA
TGTGCTCGCAGGGGCGGGGGGAATGAAAAACTGTTTTTT,CARRGGGNEKLFF,TRBV25-1,TRBJ1-4,NA,once
TGTGCCTGGAGTGCCACAGGGCCCGGTGAAAAACTGTTTTTT,CAWSATGPGEKLFF,TRBV30,TRBJ1-4,NA,NA
TGTGCCAGCAGTTACTCGGACAGGGGGGAAAAACTGTTTTTT,CASSYSDRGEKLFF,TRBV7-9,TRBJ1-4,TRBD1,NA
TGTGCCAGCAGCGAAAGGGCGGGACAGACGGATGAAAAACTGTTTTTT,CASSERAGQTDEKLFF,TRBV7-9,TRBJ1-4,TRBD1,NA
TGTGCCAGCCGATTACAGGGGGGCGCGGAGACCCAGTACTTC,CASRLQGGAETQYF,TRBV19,TRBJ2-5,TRBD1,NA